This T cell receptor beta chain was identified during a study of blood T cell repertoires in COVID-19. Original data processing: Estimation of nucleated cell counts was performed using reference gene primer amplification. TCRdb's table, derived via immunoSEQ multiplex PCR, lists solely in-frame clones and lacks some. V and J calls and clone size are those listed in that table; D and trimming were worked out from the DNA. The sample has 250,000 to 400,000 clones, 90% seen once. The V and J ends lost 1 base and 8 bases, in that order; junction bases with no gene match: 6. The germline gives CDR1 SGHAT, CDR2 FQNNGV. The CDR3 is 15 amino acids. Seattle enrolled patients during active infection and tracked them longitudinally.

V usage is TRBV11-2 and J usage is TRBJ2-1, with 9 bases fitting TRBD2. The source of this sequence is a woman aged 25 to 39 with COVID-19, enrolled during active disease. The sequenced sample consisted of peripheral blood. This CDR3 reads CASSLGLAVTDEQFF. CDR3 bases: TGTGCCAGCAGCTTAGGACTAGCGGTAACCGATGAGCAGTTCTTC.